This T cell receptor beta chain originates from a study of PD-L1 blockade in urothelial cancer. About the research overall: Men with urothelial cancer arising in the bladder made up about nine tenths of the roughly 29 patients. The median T cell count in blood samples was 140,000 to 150,000.

Sequencing was performed with immunoSEQ multiplex PCR; in TCRdb, only in-frame clones are kept and a portion is missing. This table holds about 70,000 clones, around 90% found once. This clone was detected once. The V segment lost 0 bases and the J segment 8 bases; nucleotides outside the gene matches: 3. The CDR3 loop spans 15 amino acids. Germline V gives CDR1 SEHNR, CDR2 FQNEAQ (reference sequence). Noted time point: pretreatment peripheral blood. Diagnoses among patients were locally advanced or metastatic urothelial carcinoma. This chain uses TRBV7-9 with TRBJ2-1; 11 positions agree with TRBD1. This sequence originates from a man aged 65 to 79 with urothelial cancer. This specimen was PBMCs, taken around atezolizumab (anti-PD-L1) treatment. CDR3 sequence: CASSLARTGGDEQFF. The CDR3 DNA reads as TGTGCCAGCAGCTTAGCGAGGACAGGGGGCGATGAGCAGTTCTTC.